This T cell receptor (beta chain) was recorded in a study of shared clonotypes between healthy human individuals. For the study at large: Each donor contributed plates that comprised three CD4 naive, three CD4 memory, two CD8 naive and one CD8 memory.

Sequenced by immunoSEQ multiplex PCR; TCRdb stores in-frame clones only, minus some. The data hold 1.4 million to 1.5 million clones, with approximately 96% observed a single time. A word on this clone: No antigen is known for it.

The CDR3 runs to 17 residues. Germline-derived CDR1 and CDR2 are SGHRS and YFSETQ. V gave up 4 bases and J gave up 1 base; unmatched junction bases: 6. Study conclusions and caveats: Non-shared clonotypes showed lower generation probabilities than clonotypes common to all four donors. Larger richness was generally estimated for naive than memory subsets. Naive CD4 clonotypes overlapped across several donors at roughly 5.1%.

V usage is TRBV5-1 and J usage is TRBJ2-1; the match to TRBD2 covers 12 bases. The specimen was naive CD4+ T cells sorted from blood. Subset denoted: CD45RA+ positively selected. The receptor was isolated from a man aged 30 to 39 in good health. CDR3 in amino acids: CASSAPTSGSSYNEQFF. The CDR3 nucleotides are TGCGCCAGCAGCGCGCCGACTAGCGGGAGTTCCTACAATGAGCAGTTCTTC.